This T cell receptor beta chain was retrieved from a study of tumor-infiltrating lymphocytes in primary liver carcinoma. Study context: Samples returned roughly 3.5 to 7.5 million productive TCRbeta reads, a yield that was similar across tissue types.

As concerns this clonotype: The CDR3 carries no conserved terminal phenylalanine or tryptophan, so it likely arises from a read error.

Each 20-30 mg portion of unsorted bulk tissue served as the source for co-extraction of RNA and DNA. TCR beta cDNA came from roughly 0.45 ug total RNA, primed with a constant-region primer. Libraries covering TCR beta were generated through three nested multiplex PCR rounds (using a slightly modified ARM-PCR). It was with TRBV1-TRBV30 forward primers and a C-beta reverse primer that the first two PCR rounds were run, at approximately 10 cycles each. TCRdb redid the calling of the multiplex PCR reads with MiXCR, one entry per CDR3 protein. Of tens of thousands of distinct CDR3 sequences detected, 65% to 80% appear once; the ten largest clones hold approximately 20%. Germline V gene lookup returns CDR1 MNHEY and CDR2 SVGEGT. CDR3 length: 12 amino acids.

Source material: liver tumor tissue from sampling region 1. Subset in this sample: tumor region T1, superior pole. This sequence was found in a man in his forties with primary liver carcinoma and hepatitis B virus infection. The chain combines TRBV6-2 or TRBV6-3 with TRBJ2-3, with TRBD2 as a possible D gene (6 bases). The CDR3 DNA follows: TGTGCCGGCAGTATCATCGGGAGTGACCAGTATTAT. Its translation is CAGSIIGSDQYY.